Listed here are 12 T cell receptor beta chains from one sample, sequenced in a study of regulatory T cells in long-lasting Graves disease. According to the study, TCR beta libraries were built with iRepertoire HTBI primers and CDR3-region Arm-PCR. TCRdb fed the multiplex PCR reads into MiXCR, producing one record per CDR3 protein. The sample holds 530,000 or so distinct CDR3 sequences, approximately 15% seen once. Time point: newly diagnosed GD, antithyroid drugs for less than 3 months. After RNA was extracted from PBMCs, the TCR library was made from it. The sample also formed part of further work on T cells in Graves' hyperthyroidism and ophthalmopathy.

The sequenced sample was peripheral blood mononuclear cells (PBMCs), obtained at new diagnosis, from a patient treated with antithyroid drugs. Source of these receptors: a man under 40 with Graves disease.

V usage is TRBV25-1 and J usage is TRBJ2-2; D gene uncertain. The CDR3 runs to 12 residues. Germline V gives CDR1 MGHDK, CDR2 SYGVNS. The ends were cut back, 7 bases at V and 6 bases at J, with 9 bases in the middle. Here the CDR3 reads CASTAGAGELFF. Here the CDR3 DNA reads TGTGCCAGCACTGCAGGAGCCGGGGAGCTGTTTTTT.

This clonotype was detected only once. One end of the junction varies from germline; a read error may be responsible. This chain links TRBV20-1 with TRBJ1-2, with D hard to call. The CDR3 covers 15 residues. Germline V gives CDR1 DFQATT, CDR2 SNEGSKA (reference sequence). The CDR3 nucleotides read TGCAGTGCTAGAGATGGGGTTAGAGGAGGTATAGGCTACATCTTC. It yields the protein CSARDGVRGGIGYIF.

In regard to this clonotype: With a much larger clone just one base away, this may be a read error. The chain employs TRBV7-9 and TRBJ2-1; D perhaps matches TRBD2 (6 bases). In germline, CDR1 is SEHNR, CDR2 FQNEAQ (reference sequence). This CDR3 spans 12 amino acids. Between the trimmed V and J ends, which lost 5 bases and 9 bases, there was a span of 11 bases. CDR3: CASSRDGGEQFF. DNA of the CDR3: TGTGCCAGCAGCCGTGACGGGGGTGAGCAGTTCTTC.

This clonotype was seen a handful of times. The chain's CDR3 is CASSYSGGLTLEQYF. CDR3 nucleotides: TGTGCCAGCAGTTACTCAGGCGGCCTCACCCTCGAGCAGTACTTC. This chain connects TRBV6-9 to TRBJ2-7; D uncertain. Trimming pared 3 bases from V and 6 bases from J, leaving 18 bases between. The CDR3 runs to 15 residues. Germline V gives CDR1 MNHGY, CDR2 SVAAGI.

This clonotype was recorded many times. The genes are TRBV24-1 and TRBJ1-1, with TRBD1 as a possible D gene (5 bases). This CDR3 contains 13 residues. V dropped 12 bases and J dropped 4 bases, with 17 bases sitting between them. Per germline, CDR1 KGHDR and CDR2 SFDVKD. CDR3 in DNA: TGTGCCGTAAGGACCGCGGGGACCACTGAAGCTTTCTTT. Amino acids: CAVRTAGTTEAFF.

The chain recombines TRBV10-3 with TRBJ2-7; 13 bases are shared with TRBD2. Looked up from germline, CDR1 is ENHRY and CDR2 is SYGVKD. After removal of 5 bases from V and 3 bases from J, the junction contained 7 bases not matched to a gene. This CDR3 comprises 16 residues. The CDR3 loop reads CAISQTSGRVVYEQYF. The DNA of the CDR3 is TGTGCCATCAGTCAAACTAGCGGGAGGGTGGTCTACGAGCAGTACTTC.

This clonotype was seen ten or more times. The CDR3 here is CASSGDRGNYGYTF. The CDR3 region has the DNA TGTGCCAGCAGCGGGGACAGGGGGAACTATGGCTACACCTTC. V and J are TRBV9 and TRBJ1-2; 11 positions match TRBD1. The CDR3 loop spans 14 amino acids. The J segment lost 2 bases and the V segment lost 3 bases, leaving 0 bases of the junction unmatched. The V gene's germline CDR1 is SGDLS and CDR2 YYNGEE. Together with reference TRBV9 and TRBJ1-2, the CDR3 gives the full variable domain: DSGVTQTPKHLITATGQRVTLRCSPRSGDLSVYWYQQSLDQGLQFLIQYYNGEERAKGNILERFSAQQFPDLHSELNLSSLELGDSALYFCASSGDRGNYGYTFGSGTRLTVV.

Notes on this clonotype: The conserved final phenylalanine or tryptophan is absent from the CDR3, which likely points to a read error. The V gene is TRBV5-1, the J gene TRBJ2-3; D gene unclear. Trimming stripped 5 bases from V and 0 bases from J, with 1 base between. The CDR3 length is 11 residues. Germline values: CDR1 SGHRS, CDR2 YFSETQ. CDR3 residues: CASRSTDTQYS. CDR3 nucleotides: TGCGCCAGCAGGAGCACAGATACGCAGTATTCT.

CDR3 nucleotide sequence: TGTGCCAGCAGTCCACTAGCGGGATTCGCCCCAGGGGCGCAGTATTTT. Amino acids: CASSPLAGFAPGAQYF. The J gene is TRBJ2-3, the V gene TRBV11-2; 10 nucleotides agree with TRBD2. This CDR3 comprises 16 residues. Unmatched junction bases numbered 16, after V lost 6 bases and J lost 10 bases. Germline lookup yields CDR1 SGHAT and CDR2 FQNNGV.

This clonotype was detected ten times or more. V is TRBV6-1 and J is TRBJ2-1; 12 bases map to TRBD2. The length of the CDR3 is 15 residues. The V gene end was trimmed by 6 bases and the J gene end by 6 bases; junction bases not matched to a gene: 6. CDR1 and CDR2 from the germline V gene are MNHNS and SASEGT. This CDR3 is CASRAGLAGSNEQFF. The CDR3 DNA is TGTGCCAGCAGGGCAGGACTAGCGGGATCCAATGAGCAGTTCTTC.

The chain joins TRBV6-1 to TRBJ1-5, with TRBD1 matching 7 bases. CDR1 MNHNS and CDR2 SASEGT come from the germline V gene. This CDR3 is 14 amino acids long. J was trimmed by 6 bases and V by 5 bases; bases with no gene match: 7. CDR3 nucleotide sequence: TGTGCCAGCAGTCCTGACAGGGCAGGTCAGCCCCAGCATTTT. Its translation: CASSPDRAGQPQHF.

This clonotype showed up many times. V usage is TRBV20-1 and J usage is TRBJ2-7; D possibly corresponds to TRBD1 (6 bases). CDR1 is DFQATT, CDR2 SNEGSKA, per germline (reference sequence). The ends were cut back, 0 bases at V and 3 bases at J, with 9 bases in the middle. The CDR3 spans 13 residues. The CDR3: CSAREGRGYEQYF. For the CDR3, the DNA is TGCAGTGCTAGAGAAGGCAGGGGCTACGAGCAGTACTTC.